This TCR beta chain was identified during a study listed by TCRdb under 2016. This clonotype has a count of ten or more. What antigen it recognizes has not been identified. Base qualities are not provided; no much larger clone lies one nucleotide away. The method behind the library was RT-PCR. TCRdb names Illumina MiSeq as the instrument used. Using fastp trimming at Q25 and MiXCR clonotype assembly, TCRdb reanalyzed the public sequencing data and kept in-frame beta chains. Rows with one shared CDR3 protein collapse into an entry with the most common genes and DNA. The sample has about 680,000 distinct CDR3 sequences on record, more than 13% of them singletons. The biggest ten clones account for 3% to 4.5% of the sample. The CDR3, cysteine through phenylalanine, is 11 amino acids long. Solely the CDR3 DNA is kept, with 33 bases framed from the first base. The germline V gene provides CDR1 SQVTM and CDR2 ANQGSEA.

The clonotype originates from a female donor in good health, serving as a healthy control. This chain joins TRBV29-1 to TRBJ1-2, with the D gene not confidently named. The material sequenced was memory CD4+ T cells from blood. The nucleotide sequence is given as TGCAGTACCCACGAGAACTATGGCTACACCTTC. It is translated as CSTHENYGYTF.